This TCR beta chain derives from a study of blood T cell repertoires in COVID-19. Across the whole study: The analysed material was cDNA or gDNA that came from T cells, B-cell-depleted T cells, or PBMCs.

Trimming pared 0 bases from V and 2 bases from J, leaving 10 bases between. The length of the CDR3 is 15 residues. Germline V lookup: CDR1 SGHTA, CDR2 FQGTGA. During the 2 weeks before they entered the study, exposed participants had met someone with a PCR-confirmed or clinician-diagnosed COVID-19 case. Data came from immunoSEQ multiplex PCR; TCRdb stores just in-frame clones and leaves some out. The repertoire consists of around 330,000 clones, with less than 85% occurring once and the leading ten covering approximately 1.9%. What was sequenced was PBMCs or T cells enriched from blood (not recorded which). This chain links TRBV7-3 with TRBJ2-5; possible D gene TRBD2, 6 bases. The clonotype originates from a woman in her 30s who had been exposed to COVID-19. CDR3 region: CASSLTPGLQETQYF. CDR3 nucleotide sequence: TGTGCCAGCAGCTTAACCCCGGGACTGCAAGAGACCCAGTACTTC.